This T cell receptor (beta chain) came from a study of a mutant IDH1 vaccine in newly diagnosed glioma. In the study overall: Treated patients had a mean age of around 40 years and a roughly 60% male, roughly 40% female split. Prior therapy was radiotherapy, temozolomide, or both; most received both. Whole-study findings and limits: Altogether, around 95% of patients exhibited vaccine-induced immune responses. Pseudoprogression appeared independent of alterations in top peripheral clonotypes.

The assay was immunoSEQ multiplex PCR, and TCRdb's table has in-frame clones only and misses some. The repertoire consists of around 59,000 clones, with about 91% occurring once and the leading ten covering 2.6%. In the case of this clone: Its matching antigen is unknown.

As to time point: baseline, week 1 (first vaccination visit). Treatment indicated: pre-vaccination baseline after standard-of-care therapy. The TCR sequence derives from a man aged 45-65 years with glioma. The sample consisted of PBMCs, taken from a glioma patient treated with radiotherapy, temozolomide or both.

The CDR3 loop reads CASSIRGRTDEQYF. CDR3 in DNA: TGTGCCAGTAGTATAAGAGGGAGAACTGACGAGCAGTACTTC. The chain links TRBV19 to TRBJ2-7, with a tentative D call TRBD2 (5 bases). The CDR3 contains 14 residues. Trimming pared 2 bases from V and 5 bases from J, leaving 13 bases between. CDR1 is LNHDA, CDR2 SQIVND, per germline (reference sequence).